This T cell receptor (beta chain) was sequenced in a study of glioma-infiltrating T cells after dendritic cell vaccination. None of the glioblastoma patients had an isocitrate dehydrogenase mutation. Germline CDR1 reads SGHRS; CDR2 reads YFSETQ. This CDR3 region has 14 residues. Trimming removed 6 bases from V and 4 bases from J; junction bases left unmatched: 4. Input was 2 to 2.5 ug genomic DNA, or all available if less. Primers: 60 V beta forward and 13 J beta reverse. Only in-frame clones appear in the TCRdb table, and some are missing; sequencing was by immunoSEQ multiplex PCR. The table records 93,000 or so clones, roughly 81% of them present only once.

The chain links TRBV5-1 to TRBJ1-4, with 9 bases identical to TRBD1. This TCR derives from a human donor with glioblastoma. The specimen comprised blood, sampled before dendritic cell vaccination. The DNA of the CDR3 is TGCGCCAGCACCGGGACAGGGAATAATGAAAAACTGTTTTTT. Translating gives CASTGTGNNEKLFF. Full variable domain (rest looked up from reference TRBV5-1 and TRBJ1-4): KAGVTQTPRYLIKTRGQQVTLSCSPISGHRSVSWYQQTPGQGLQFLFEYFSETQRNKGNFPGRFSGRQFSNSRSEMNVSTLELGDSALYLCASTGTGNNEKLFFGSGTQLSVL.